This TCR beta chain emerged from a study of T cell responses to AZD1222 COVID-19 vaccine. Findings and limits, study-wide: Researchers took repertoire samples only after the peak T cell response had come. Spike-specific TCRs gained breadth and depth after people received two AZD1222 doses. Of the AZD1222 recipients, only five to seven were seropositive at baseline.

Germline values: CDR1 SGHRS, CDR2 YFSETQ. V lost 0 bases and J lost 7, with 7 bases in between. This CDR3 spans 13 amino acids. Measured with immunoSEQ multiplex PCR; TCRdb has only the in-frame clones, and not every one. The sample shows roughly 80,000 clones, around 90% of them seen only once. Of note for this clone: Its target is unknown.

The TCR comes from an adult in good health. The V call is TRBV5-1, the J call TRBJ2-2; D unresolved. Material: peripheral blood, obtained on day 0 of MenACWY control vaccination. Written as DNA, the CDR3 is TGCGCCAGCAGCTTGGTCACAGACGGGGAGCTGTTTTTT. Its translation: CASSLVTDGELFF.